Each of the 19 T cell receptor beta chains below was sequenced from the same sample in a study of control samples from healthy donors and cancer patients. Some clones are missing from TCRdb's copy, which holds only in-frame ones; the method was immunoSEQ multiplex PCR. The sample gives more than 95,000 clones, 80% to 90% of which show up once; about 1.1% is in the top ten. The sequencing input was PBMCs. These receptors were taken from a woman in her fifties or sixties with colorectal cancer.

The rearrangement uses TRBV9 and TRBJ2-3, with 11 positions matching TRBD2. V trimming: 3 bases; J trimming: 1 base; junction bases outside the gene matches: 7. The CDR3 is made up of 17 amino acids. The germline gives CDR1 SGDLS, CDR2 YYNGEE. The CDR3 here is CASSDQLGLAGTDTQYF. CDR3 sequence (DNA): TGTGCCAGCAGCGACCAGCTGGGACTAGCGGGCACAGATACGCAGTATTTT.

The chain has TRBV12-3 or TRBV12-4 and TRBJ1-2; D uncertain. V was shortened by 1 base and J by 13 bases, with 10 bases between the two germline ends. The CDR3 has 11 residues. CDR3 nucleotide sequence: TGTGCCAGCAGTTTAGGGGCACACTGCACCTTC. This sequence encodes CASSLGAHCTF.

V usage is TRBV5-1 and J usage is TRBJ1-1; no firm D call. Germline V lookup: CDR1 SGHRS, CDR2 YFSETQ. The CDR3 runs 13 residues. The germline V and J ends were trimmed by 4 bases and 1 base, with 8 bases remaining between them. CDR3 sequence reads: CASSQNPNTEAFF. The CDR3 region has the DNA TGCGCCAGCAGCCAGAACCCGAACACTGAAGCTTTCTTT. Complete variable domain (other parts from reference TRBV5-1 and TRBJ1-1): KAGVTQTPRYLIKTRGQQVTLSCSPISGHRSVSWYQQTPGQGLQFLFEYFSETQRNKGNFPGRFSGRQFSNSRSEMNVSTLELGDSALYLCASSQNPNTEAFFGQGTRLTVV.

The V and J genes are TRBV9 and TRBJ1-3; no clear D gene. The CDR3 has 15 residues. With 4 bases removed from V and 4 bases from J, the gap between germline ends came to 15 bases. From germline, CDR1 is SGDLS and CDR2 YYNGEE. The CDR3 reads CASSPRTPRGNTIYF. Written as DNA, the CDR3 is TGTGCCAGCAGCCCCCGTACCCCTCGAGGAAACACCATATATTTT.

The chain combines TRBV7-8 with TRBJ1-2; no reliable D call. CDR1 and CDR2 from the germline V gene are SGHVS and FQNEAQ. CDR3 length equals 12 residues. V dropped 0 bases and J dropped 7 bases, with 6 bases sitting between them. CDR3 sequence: CASSLATGGYTF. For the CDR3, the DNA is TGTGCCAGCAGCTTAGCGACGGGTGGCTACACCTTC.

The DNA for the CDR3 is TGTGCCAGCAGTGGTTCCGGGACAGGGATTTACGAGCAGTACTTC. It specifies CASSGSGTGIYEQYF. V usage is TRBV6-4 and J usage is TRBJ2-7; 9 positions agree with TRBD1. Looked up from germline, CDR1 is MRHNA and CDR2 is SNTAGT. The V segment lost 4 bases and the J segment 4 bases; nucleotides outside the gene matches: 8. CDR3 length equals 15 residues.

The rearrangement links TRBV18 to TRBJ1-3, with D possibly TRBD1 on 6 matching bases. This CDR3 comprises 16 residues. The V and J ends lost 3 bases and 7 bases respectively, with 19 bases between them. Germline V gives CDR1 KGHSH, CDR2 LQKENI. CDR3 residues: CASSPTGTNWGNTIYF. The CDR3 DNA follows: TGTGCCAGCTCACCTACCGGGACAAATTGGGGTAACACCATATATTTT.

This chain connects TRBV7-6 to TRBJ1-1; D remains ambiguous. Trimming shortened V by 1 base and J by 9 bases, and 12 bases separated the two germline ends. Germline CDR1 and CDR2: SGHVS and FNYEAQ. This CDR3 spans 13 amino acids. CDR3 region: CASSLERLSKAFF. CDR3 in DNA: TGTGCCAGCAGCTTAGAACGACTTTCGAAAGCTTTCTTT.

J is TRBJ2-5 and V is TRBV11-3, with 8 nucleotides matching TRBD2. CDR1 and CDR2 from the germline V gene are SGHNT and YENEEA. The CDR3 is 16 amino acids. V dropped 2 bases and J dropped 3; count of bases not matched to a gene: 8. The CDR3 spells CASSLFSKREKETQYF. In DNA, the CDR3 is TGTGCCAGCAGCTTATTTTCGAAGCGGGAGAAAGAGACCCAGTACTTC.

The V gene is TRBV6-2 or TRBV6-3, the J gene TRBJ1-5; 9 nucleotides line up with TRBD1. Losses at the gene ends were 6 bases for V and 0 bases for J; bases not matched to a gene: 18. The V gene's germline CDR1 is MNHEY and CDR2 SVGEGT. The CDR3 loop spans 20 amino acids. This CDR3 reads CASSLSLRDRVPYSNQPQHF. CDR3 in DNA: TGTGCCAGCAGCCTATCACTCCGGGACAGGGTCCCCTATAGCAATCAGCCCCAGCATTTT.

Written as DNA, the CDR3 is TGTGCCAGCAGCCAAGGACAGCCCCTCGAGCAGTACTTC. It codes for CASSQGQPLEQYF. The rearrangement links TRBV3-1 (or the pseudogene TRBV3-2) to TRBJ2-7; maybe TRBD1 (5 bases). The CDR3 extends over 13 amino acids. The V end was cut by 1 base, the J end by 6 bases, with 10 bases between. CDR1 and CDR2 (germline): LGHDT, YNNKEL (reference sequence).

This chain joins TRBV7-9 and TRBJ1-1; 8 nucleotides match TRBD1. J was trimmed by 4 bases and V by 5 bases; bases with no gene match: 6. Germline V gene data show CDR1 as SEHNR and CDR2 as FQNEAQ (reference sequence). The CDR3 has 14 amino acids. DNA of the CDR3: TGTGCCAGCAGCCTACAGGGGGAGGGCACTGAAGCTTTCTTT. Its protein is CASSLQGEGTEAFF.

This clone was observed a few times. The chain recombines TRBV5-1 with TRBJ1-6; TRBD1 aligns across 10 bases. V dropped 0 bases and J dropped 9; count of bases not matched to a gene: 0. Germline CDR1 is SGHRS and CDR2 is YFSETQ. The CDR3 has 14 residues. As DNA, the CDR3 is TGCGCCAGCAGCTTGGGGACAGGGGGTTCACCCCTCCACTTT. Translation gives CASSLGTGGSPLHF.

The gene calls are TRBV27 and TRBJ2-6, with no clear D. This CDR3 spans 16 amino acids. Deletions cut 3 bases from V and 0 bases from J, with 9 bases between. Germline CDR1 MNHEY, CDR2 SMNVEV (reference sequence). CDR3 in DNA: TGTGCCAGCAGTTTTAACCGCATCTCTGGGGCCAACGTCCTGACTTTC. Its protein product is CASSFNRISGANVLTF.

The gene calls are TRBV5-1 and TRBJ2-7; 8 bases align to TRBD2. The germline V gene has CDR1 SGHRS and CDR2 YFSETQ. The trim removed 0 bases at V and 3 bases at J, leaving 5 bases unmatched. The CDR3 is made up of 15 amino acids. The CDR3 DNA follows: TGCGCCAGCAGCTTGGGGGGACTAGTTTACTACGAGCAGTACTTC. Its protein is CASSLGGLVYYEQYF.

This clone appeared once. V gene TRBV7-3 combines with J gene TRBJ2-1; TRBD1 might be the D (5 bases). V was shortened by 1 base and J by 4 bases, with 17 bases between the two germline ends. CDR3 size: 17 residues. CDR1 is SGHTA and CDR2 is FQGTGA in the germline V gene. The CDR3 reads CASSLNGLRAGYNEQFF. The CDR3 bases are TGTGCCAGCAGCTTAAACGGGCTCCGGGCAGGGTACAATGAGCAGTTCTTC.

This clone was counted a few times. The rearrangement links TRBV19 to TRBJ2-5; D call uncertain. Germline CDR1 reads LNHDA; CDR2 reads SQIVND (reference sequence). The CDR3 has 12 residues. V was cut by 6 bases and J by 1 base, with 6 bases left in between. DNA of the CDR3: TGTGCCAGTAGGCGCAGCCAAGAGACCCAGTACTTC. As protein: CASRRSQETQYF.

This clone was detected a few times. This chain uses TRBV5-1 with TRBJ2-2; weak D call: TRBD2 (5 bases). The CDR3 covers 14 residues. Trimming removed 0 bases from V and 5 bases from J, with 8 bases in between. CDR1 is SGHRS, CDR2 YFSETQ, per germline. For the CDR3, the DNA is TGCGCCAGCAGCTTGGCGGGGTCAACCGGGGAGCTGTTTTTT. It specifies CASSLAGSTGELFF.

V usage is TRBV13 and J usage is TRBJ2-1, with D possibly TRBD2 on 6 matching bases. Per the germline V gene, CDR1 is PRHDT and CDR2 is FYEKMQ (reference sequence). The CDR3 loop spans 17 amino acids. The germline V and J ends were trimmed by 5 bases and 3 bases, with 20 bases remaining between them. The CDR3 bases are TGTGCCAGCAGCCTAAATCGTCCCCAGGGAGGCTACAATGAGCAGTTCTTC. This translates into CASSLNRPQGGYNEQFF.